The clone carrying this T cell receptor beta chain was picked up one time. Its antigen is not known. CFSE-labeled sorted T cells met regulatory or mature dendritic cells for under 6 days. Memory T cells were CD45RO+, naive were CD45RA+, sorted by FACS. These data belong to a study of regulatory dendritic cells for organ transplantation. Study-level points and caveats: Memory T cells were less diverse than naive, with memory CD8+ most oligoclonal. Alloreactive memory CD8+ T cell pools varied considerably between individuals.

The protocol was immunoSEQ multiplex PCR, while the TCRdb copy is restricted to in-frame clones and leaves out a portion. Among some 11,000 clones listed, approximately 75% were seen once. V lost 3 bases to trimming and J lost 3 bases; unmatched junction nucleotides: 4. Germline CDR1 and CDR2: MGHRA and YSYEKL. The CDR3 extends over 14 amino acids. This chain connects TRBV4-1 to TRBJ2-7, with 8 bases matching TRBD1. The sequence was obtained from a human donor in good health. The sample comprised naive CD8+ T cells from blood cultured with regulatory dendritic cells. As for subset: CD45RA+ naive T cells. CDR3 in amino acids: CASSQGQVVYEQYF. In nucleotides, the CDR3 is TGCGCCAGCAGCCAGGGACAGGTAGTCTACGAGCAGTACTTC.